This T cell receptor beta chain originates from a study of healthy donors' naive CD4 and CD8 T cells. Study information: Three donor age groups were sampled: 20-25, 40-50 and 60-70 years; half female. For TCR alpha, new primers spanned all functional IMGT alpha genes.

A linear amplification protocol produced the TCR libraries from 500 ng of total RNA. In TCRdb, the reads were re-called with MiXCR into one record per CDR3 protein. The sample lists 150,000 to 200,000 distinct CDR3 sequences; nearly 75% were seen once. This CDR3 comprises 14 residues. Trimming cost V 3 bases and J 1 base, with 8 bases left between them. Looked up from germline, CDR1 is SGHVS and CDR2 is FQNEAQ. This clonotype was detected only once. V and J are TRBV7-8 and TRBJ2-3; D remains unclear. Sequenced sample: naive CD4+ and CD8+ T cells sorted from blood, pooled from several donors. The sequence was obtained from a pool of human donors in good health; the sample pools cells from several healthy donors. CDR3 DNA: TGTGCCAGCAGCTTTGGGGTAGGCACAGATACGCAGTATTTT. Protein: CASSFGVGTDTQYF.